The source of this T cell receptor (beta chain) is a study of blood T cell repertoires in COVID-19. Study information: Italy, Spain and the United States were the sources of the convalescent and acute COVID-19 samples. PBMCs, B-cell-depleted T cells, or T cells were the source of the cDNA or gDNA that made up the material.

Deletions cut 5 bases from V and 3 bases from J, with 8 bases between. The CDR3 spans 12 residues. CDR1 and CDR2 (germline): SEHNR, FQNEAQ (reference sequence). Libraries were prepared by immunoSEQ multiplex PCR; TCRdb keeps only in-frame clonotypes and omits some of them. The sample gives 300,000 to 350,000 clones, 90% of which show up once; more than 6% is in the top ten. The source is a woman in her thirties with COVID-19, enrolled during active disease. The genes are TRBV7-9 and TRBJ2-7; perhaps TRBD2 as D (6 bases). The material sequenced was peripheral blood. CDR3 nucleotide sequence: TGTGCCAGCAGCCCCGGGGGCTACGAGCAGTACTTC. Its translation: CASSPGGYEQYF.